Each of the 5 T cell receptor beta chains below was sequenced from the same sample in a study of CD8+ T cells in alopecia areata. Isolated RNA was reverse transcribed into cDNA used as the sequencing template. Using immunoSEQ multiplex PCR, the repertoire was profiled, and TCRdb retains in-frame clones only, with some absent. The repertoire consists of about 90,000 clones, with 44% occurring once and the leading ten covering 18%. Treatment indicated: oral pan-JAK inhibitor, 5-10 mg twice daily. This material consisted of CD8+ T cells sorted from blood, taken at week 24, from a patient treated with tofacitinib. These TCRs come from a human donor with alopecia areata.

The rearrangement links TRBV2 to TRBJ1-2, with D possibly TRBD1 on 5 matching bases. Trimming left V 7 bases short and J 2 bases short, with 14 bases between. This CDR3 comprises 14 residues. Germline lookup yields CDR1 SNHLY and CDR2 FYNNEI. In DNA, the CDR3 is TGTGCCAGCATTGACAGTCCTAGCAACTATGGCTACACCTTC. As protein: CASIDSPSNYGYTF.

The chain joins TRBV4-2 to TRBJ1-1; weak D call: TRBD1 (5 bases). This CDR3 is 15 amino acids long. Per germline, CDR1 LGHNA and CDR2 YNFKEQ. Trimming removed 3 bases at V and 1 base at J, with 12 bases between. The CDR3 nucleotides read TGTGCCAGCAGCCATCAGGCAGGGAAGAACACTGAAGCTTTCTTT. This codes for CASSHQAGKNTEAFF.

This chain connects TRBV4-1 to TRBJ2-1; D unresolved. The CDR3 length is 16 residues. V lost 0 bases and J lost 0, with 9 bases in between. Germline V lookup: CDR1 MGHRA, CDR2 YSYEKL. The CDR3 protein is CASSQERASSYNEQFF. CDR3 bases: TGCGCCAGCAGCCAAGAACGGGCGAGCTCCTACAATGAGCAGTTCTTC.

The J gene is TRBJ1-1, the V gene TRBV5-4; D possibly corresponds to TRBD1 (5 bases). The CDR3 consists of 12 residues. The V end lost 9 bases, the J end lost 5 bases, and 14 bases lay between the germline ends. Germline lookup yields CDR1 SGHNT and CDR2 YYREEE (reference sequence). In DNA form, the CDR3 reads TGTGCCATGTTTACGGGGGATACTGAAGCTTTCTTT. Protein: CAMFTGDTEAFF.

V usage is TRBV4-1 and J usage is TRBJ2-1, with D uncertain. Germline assignment: CDR1 MGHRA and CDR2 YSYEKL. The CDR3 is 16 amino acids. V dropped 1 base and J dropped 1 base, with 11 bases sitting between them. The CDR3 spells CASSQVGSSSYNEQFF. DNA for the CDR3: TGCGCCAGCAGCCAAGTCGGCAGCTCTTCCTACAATGAGCAGTTCTTC.